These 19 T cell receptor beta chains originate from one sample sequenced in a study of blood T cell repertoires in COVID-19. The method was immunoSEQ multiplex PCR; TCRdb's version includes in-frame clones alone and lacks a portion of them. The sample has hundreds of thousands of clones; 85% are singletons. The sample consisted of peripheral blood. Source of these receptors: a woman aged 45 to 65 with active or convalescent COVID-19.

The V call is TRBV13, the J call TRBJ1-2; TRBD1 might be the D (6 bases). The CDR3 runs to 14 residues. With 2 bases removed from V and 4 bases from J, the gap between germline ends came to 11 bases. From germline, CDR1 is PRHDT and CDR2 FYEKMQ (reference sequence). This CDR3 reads CASSLNGQSYGYTF. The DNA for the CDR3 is TGTGCCAGCAGCTTAAACGGACAGTCCTATGGCTACACCTTC. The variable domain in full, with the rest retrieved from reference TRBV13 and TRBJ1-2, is AAGVIQSPRHLIKEKRETATLKCYPIPRHDTVYWYQQGPGQDPQFLISFYEKMQSDKGSIPDRFSAQQFSDYHSELNMSSLELGDSALYFCASSLNGQSYGYTFGSGTRLTVV.

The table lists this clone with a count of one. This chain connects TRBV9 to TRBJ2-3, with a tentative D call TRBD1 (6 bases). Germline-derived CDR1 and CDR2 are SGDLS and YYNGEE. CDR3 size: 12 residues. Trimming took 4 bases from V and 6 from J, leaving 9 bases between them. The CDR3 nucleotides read TGTGCCAGCAGCCACAGGGAGGATACGCAGTATTTT. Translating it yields CASSHREDTQYF.

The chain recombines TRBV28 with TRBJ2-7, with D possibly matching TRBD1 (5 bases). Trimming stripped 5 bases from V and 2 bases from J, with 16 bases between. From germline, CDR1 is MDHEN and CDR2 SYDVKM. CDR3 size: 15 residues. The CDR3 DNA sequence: TGTGCCAGCAGTCCCCCGGCAGGGTTCACCTACGAGCAGTACTTC. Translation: CASSPPAGFTYEQYF.

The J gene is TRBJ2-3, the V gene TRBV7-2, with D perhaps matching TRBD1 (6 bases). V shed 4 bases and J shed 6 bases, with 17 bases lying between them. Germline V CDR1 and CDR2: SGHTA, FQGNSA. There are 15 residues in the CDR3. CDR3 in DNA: TGTGCCAGCAGCTCCCAGGTCGGCCAGGGGGATACGCAGTATTTT. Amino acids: CASSSQVGQGDTQYF. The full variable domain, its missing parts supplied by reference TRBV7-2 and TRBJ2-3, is GAGVSQSPSNKVTEKGKDVELRCDPISGHTALYWYRQSLGQGLEFLIYFQGNSAPDKSGLPSDRFSAERTGGSVSTLTIQRTQQEDSAVYLCASSSQVGQGDTQYFGPGTRLTVL.

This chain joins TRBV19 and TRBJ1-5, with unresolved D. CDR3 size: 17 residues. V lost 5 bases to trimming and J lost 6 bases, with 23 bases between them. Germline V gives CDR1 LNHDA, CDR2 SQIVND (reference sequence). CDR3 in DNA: TGTGCCAGTAGTCCGCCCAGGCTCTCCCCTCGGGGTCAGCCCCAGCATTTT. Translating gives CASSPPRLSPRGQPQHF.

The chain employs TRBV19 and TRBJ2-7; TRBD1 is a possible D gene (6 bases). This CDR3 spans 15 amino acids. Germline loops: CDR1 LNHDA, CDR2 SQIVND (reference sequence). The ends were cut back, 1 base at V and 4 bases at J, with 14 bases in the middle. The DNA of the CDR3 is TGTGCCAGTAGTATAGGGGCAGGGGCCTCATACGAGCAGTACTTC. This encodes CASSIGAGASYEQYF.

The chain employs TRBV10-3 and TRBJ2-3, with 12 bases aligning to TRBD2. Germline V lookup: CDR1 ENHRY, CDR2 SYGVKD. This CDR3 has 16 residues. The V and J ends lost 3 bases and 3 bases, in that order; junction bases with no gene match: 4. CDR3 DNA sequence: TGTGCCATCAGTGAACTAGCGGGAGGCTTTACAGATACGCAGTATTTT. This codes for CAISELAGGFTDTQYF.

CDR3 residues: CASRSQGGRYNEQFF. The CDR3 DNA follows: TGTGCCAGCAGGTCTCAAGGGGGCCGCTACAATGAGCAGTTCTTC. The gene calls are TRBV6-5 and TRBJ2-1; 7 bases are shared with TRBD1. The CDR3 extends over 15 amino acids. Germline CDR1 and CDR2: MNHEY and SVGAGI. V lost 6 bases and J lost 3; bases outside the gene matches: 8.

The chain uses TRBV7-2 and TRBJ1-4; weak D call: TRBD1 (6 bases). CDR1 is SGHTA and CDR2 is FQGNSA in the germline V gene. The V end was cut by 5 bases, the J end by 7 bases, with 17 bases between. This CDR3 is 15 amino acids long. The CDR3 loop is CASSPGGAVGEKLFF. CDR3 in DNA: TGTGCCAGCAGCCCCGGGGGGGCGGTCGGTGAAAAACTGTTTTTT.

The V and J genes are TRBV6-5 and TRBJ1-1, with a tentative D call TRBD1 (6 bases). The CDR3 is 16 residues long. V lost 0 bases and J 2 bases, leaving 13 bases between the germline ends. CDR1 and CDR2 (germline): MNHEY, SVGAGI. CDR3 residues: CASSYSSRTANTEAFF. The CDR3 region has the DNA TGTGCCAGCAGTTACTCGTCAAGGACAGCAAACACTGAAGCTTTCTTT.

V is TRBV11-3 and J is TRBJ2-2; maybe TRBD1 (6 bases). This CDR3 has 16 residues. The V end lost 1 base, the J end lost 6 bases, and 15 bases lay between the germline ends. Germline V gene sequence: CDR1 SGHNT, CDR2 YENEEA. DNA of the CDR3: TGTGCCAGCAGCTTAGGGGGACAATACTTGCCCGGGGAGCTGTTTTTT. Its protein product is CASSLGGQYLPGELFF.

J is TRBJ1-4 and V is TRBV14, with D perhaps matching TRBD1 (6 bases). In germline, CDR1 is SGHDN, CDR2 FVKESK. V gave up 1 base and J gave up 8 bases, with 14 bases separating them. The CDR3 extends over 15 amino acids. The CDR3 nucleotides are TGTGCCAGCAGCCAAGCCCCGGGACAACGAGAAAAACTGTTTTTT. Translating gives CASSQAPGQREKLFF.

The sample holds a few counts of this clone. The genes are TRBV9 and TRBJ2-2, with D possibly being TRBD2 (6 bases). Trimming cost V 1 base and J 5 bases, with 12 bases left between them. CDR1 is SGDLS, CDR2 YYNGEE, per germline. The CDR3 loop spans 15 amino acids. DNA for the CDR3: TGTGCCAGCAGCGTATCGGAGGGAGTGACCGGGGAGCTGTTTTTT. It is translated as CASSVSEGVTGELFF. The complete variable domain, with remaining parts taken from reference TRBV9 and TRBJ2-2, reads DSGVTQTPKHLITATGQRVTLRCSPRSGDLSVYWYQQSLDQGLQFLIQYYNGEERAKGNILERFSAQQFPDLHSELNLSSLELGDSALYFCASSVSEGVTGELFFGEGSRLTVL.

The CDR3 is CASSLTTPDTQYF. The DNA for the CDR3 is TGTGCCAGCAGCTTAACTACGCCAGATACGCAGTATTTT. This chain uses TRBV11-2 with TRBJ2-3; unclear D gene. The CDR3 is made up of 13 amino acids. V gave up 2 bases and J gave up 4 bases, with 7 bases separating them. Per the germline V gene, CDR1 is SGHAT and CDR2 is FQNNGV.

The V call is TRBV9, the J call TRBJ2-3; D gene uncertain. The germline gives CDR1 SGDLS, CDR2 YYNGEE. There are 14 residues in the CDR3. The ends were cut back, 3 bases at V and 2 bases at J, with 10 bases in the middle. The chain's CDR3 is CASSADEDTDTQYF. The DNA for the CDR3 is TGTGCCAGCAGCGCAGACGAGGACACAGATACGCAGTATTTT.

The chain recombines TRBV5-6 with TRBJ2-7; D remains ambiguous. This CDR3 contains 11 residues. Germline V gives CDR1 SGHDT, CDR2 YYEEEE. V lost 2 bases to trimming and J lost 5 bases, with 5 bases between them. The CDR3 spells CASSLLNEQYF. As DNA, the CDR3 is TGTGCCAGCAGCTTACTGAACGAGCAGTACTTC.

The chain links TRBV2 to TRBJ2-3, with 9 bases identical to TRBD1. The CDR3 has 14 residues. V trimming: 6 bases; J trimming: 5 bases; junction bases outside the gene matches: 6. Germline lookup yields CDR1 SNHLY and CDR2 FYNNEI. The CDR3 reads CASRRTGVRDTQYF. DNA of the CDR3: TGTGCCAGCAGACGGACAGGGGTTAGAGATACGCAGTATTTT.

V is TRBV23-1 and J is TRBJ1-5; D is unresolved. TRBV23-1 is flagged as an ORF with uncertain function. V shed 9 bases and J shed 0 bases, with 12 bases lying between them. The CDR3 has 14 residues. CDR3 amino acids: CARLRGDSNQPQHF. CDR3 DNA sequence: TGCGCCAGATTGCGAGGCGATAGCAATCAGCCCCAGCATTTT.

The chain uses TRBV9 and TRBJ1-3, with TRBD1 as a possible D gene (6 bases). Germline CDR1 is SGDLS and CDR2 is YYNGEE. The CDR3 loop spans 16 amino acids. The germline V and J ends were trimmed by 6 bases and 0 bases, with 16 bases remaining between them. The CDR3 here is CASTAGQPSSGNTIYF. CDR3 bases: TGTGCCAGCACCGCCGGACAGCCGAGCTCTGGAAACACCATATATTTT.